This section outlines one TCR beta chain sequence together with its context. Its recognized antigen is unknown. Per-nucleotide qualities are absent, and no much larger clonotype sits a single base away. TCR CDR3 regions were amplified from genomic DNA by multiplex PCR using the deep immunoSEQ assay. For each cell subset, the extracted genomic DNA was distributed evenly across all wells of several immunoSEQ 96-well plates, and each plate served as one replicate. For sorted subsets, each replicate PCR was loaded with about 0.2 ug genomic DNA, equivalent to 25,000 to 30,000 T cell genomes. Purified libraries were quantified with a Qubit 3.0 fluorometer, sized on a Bioanalyzer 2100, and re-quantified with the KAPA Library Quantification kit. Every immunoSEQ 96-well plate was sequenced on a separate single-read 150-cycle Illumina NextSeq 550 flow cell. The authors' pipeline ran thus. Because the immunoSEQ output included only junctional sequences and no quality scores, the filtering could not be the same as the filtering used for full-length reads. To assign V/J genes and CDR3, sequences were annotated against IMGT germline references using PyIR, a Python wrapper for IgBLAST v1.9. Any read was removed if the V/J assignment was weak (E-value above 1e-6), the CDR3 was missing, or the read contained stop codons, out-of-frame junctions, or ambiguous translated residues. V3J clonotypes were defined by identical inferred V gene, J gene, and CDR3 amino acid sequence. Percentage overlap between repertoires was calculated by dividing the number of shared unique clonotypes by the size of the smaller repertoire. Richness of each repertoire was evaluated using RTK rarefaction, the Chao1 estimator, and Recon v2.1 estimates of unobserved clonotypes. Generation probabilities for all TCRbeta clonotypes obtained by the gDNA method from a handful of donors were computed using OLGA. The source is immuneACCESS, and TCRdb retained only in-frame sequences with V and J called. Part of the clones is not carried over; for the studies checked, unresolved V genes explain less than half of this, and the remainder is unexplained. V and J calls and clone size are copied from that table; D and trimming were computed from the DNA. Recorded for this sample are 2 million to 2.5 million clones; around 95% of them occurred a single time. The ten largest account for 0.13% of the sample.

The donors were healthy, HIV-negative adults who had no recently reported acute infections or vaccinations. Only Caucasian adults living in Nashville, Tennessee, USA were represented among the donors. Magnetic negative selection was used to enrich CD4+ T cells, after which naive cells were positively selected on CD45RA and the negative fraction became the memory subset. Blood was obtained by leukapheresis, after which PBMCs were separated by Ficoll-Histopaque density gradient centrifugation and cryopreserved in liquid nitrogen vapor phase. Purity and quantity of every magnetically sorted T cell population were checked by analytical flow cytometry. Genomic DNA was isolated from every sorted fraction and measured by UV absorbance on a Nanodrop 2000c. Via the germline V gene, CDR1 is SGHRS and CDR2 YFSETQ. The CDR3 goes from the cysteine to the phenylalanine over 14 residues. Just CDR3 DNA is preserved here, 42 bases in frame from base 1. The V end loses 6 bases and the J end loses 0 bases, and a stretch of 13 bases separates them.

The data derive from a study of shared clonotypes between healthy human individuals (TCRdb year 2020). Regarding the research as a whole: The cohort comprised two women and a few men aged 18 to 49 years. For each donor, three plates each were used for CD4 naive and CD4 memory, two plates were used for CD8 naive, and one plate was used for CD8 memory. To estimate repertoire size and how much clonotypes are shared between individuals, the study performed deep sequencing of blood TCR repertoires from a handful of healthy adults. Different laboratories and diverse techniques were used to prepare libraries and sequence TCR repertoires, to increase sequencing depth and limit assay-specific biases. Leukapheresis yielded between about 0.94 and 10 billion PBMCs per donor.

On the study overall, not on this receptor specifically: Higher generation probabilities were observed for clonotypes shared by all four sorted-subset donors than for non-shared clonotypes. Larger estimated clonotype richness was generally found for naive subsets than for memory subsets. Sampling was limited to blood, and TCR repertoires in tissue likely differ from TCR repertoires in blood. About 5% of naive CD4, more than 3% of naive CD8, about 2.1% of memory CD4, and roughly 0.4% of memory CD8 clonotypes were shared across several donors. Incomplete sequencing was indicated by rarefaction of sorted-subset datasets, despite the large sequencing depth. The small number of donors limited the genetic and exposure-history diversity represented. Based on pairwise subsampling, the degree of clonotype sharing among donors was expected to be affected by sequencing depth.

This TCR was sampled from a man between 18 and 29 years old in good health. The rearranged chain carries TRBV5-1 and TRBJ2-7; the D gene is possibly TRBD1, with 5 bases matching. Sequencing used naive CD4+ T cells sorted from blood. Explained via the paper, the cell subset or site label denotes: CD45RA+ positively selected. The DNA sequence is as follows: TGCGCCAGCACAATAGGGGAATTCTCCTACGAGCAGTACTTC. This yields the protein CASTIGEFSYEQYF.